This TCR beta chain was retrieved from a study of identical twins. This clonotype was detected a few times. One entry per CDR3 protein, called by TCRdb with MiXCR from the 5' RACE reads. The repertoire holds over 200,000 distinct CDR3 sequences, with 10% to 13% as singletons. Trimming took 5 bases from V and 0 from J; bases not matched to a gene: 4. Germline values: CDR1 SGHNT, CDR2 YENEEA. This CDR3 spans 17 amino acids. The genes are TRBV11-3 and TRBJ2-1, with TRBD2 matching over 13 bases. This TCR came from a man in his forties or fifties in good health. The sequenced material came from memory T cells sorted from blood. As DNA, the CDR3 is TGTGCCAGCAGCCCAAGGACTAGCGGGAGCTCCTACAATGAGCAGTTCTTC. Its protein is CASSPRTSGSSYNEQFF.